This T cell receptor beta chain was identified in a study of shared clonotypes between healthy human individuals. This table comes from immunoSEQ multiplex PCR, and its TCRdb copy is limited to in-frame clones, with some not included. The sample has a few million clones, over 85% seen once. As for this clone: The antigen is unknown.

Study-wide points: Tissue TCR repertoires likely differ from these blood-only repertoires. Despite large depth, rarefaction showed incomplete sorted-subset sequencing.

V was clipped by 1 base and J by 1 base, with 15 bases between them. CDR3 size: 17 residues. Germline V gene sequence: CDR1 LGHNT, CDR2 FRNRAP. V gene TRBV12-5 combines with J gene TRBJ2-3; D unclear. This sequence originates from a man aged 18 to 30 in good health. The sequenced material came from naive CD4+ T cells sorted from blood. The subset was: CD45RA+ positively selected. The CDR3 coding sequence is TGTGCTAGTGGTTTGGCCTCAGACTCCCACCGCACAGATACGCAGTATTTT. It translates to CASGLASDSHRTDTQYF.